This T cell receptor (beta chain) was identified in a study of Ad26.COV2.S vaccination and SARS-CoV-2 variants. Across the whole study: In the COV1001 trial, the donor was in the Ad26.COV2.S arm. In the study, Ad26.COV2.S was injected intramuscularly once, or twice 56 days apart.

CDR3 length: 12 residues. Per germline, CDR1 KGHSH and CDR2 LQKENI. Trimming cost V 5 bases and J 5 bases, with 8 bases left between them. TCRdb's table, derived via immunoSEQ multiplex PCR, lists solely in-frame clones and lacks some. Among over 400,000 clones listed, about nine tenths were seen once. Study-wide points: Breadth measured for non-spike TCRs was similar across vaccine and placebo recipients.

As for treatment: 15 to 20 received Ad26.COV2.S at low or high dose, single or two shots; five or six received placebo; per-sample allocation not given. Samples analyzed were those drawn on day 63 after the first vaccine or placebo injection. A Boston adult aged 18-55 years was the donor. In regard to this clone: Its specificity is unknown.

The chain carries TRBV18 and TRBJ2-3, with D uncertain. The starting material was peripheral blood, obtained in a trial of Ad26.COV2.S vaccine versus placebo. The TCR originated in a person aged 18-60 years who received the Ad26.COV2.S COVID-19 vaccine or a placebo. The CDR3, as DNA: TGTGCCAGCTCAGCCCTTGGAGATACGCAGTATTTT. The encoded protein is CASSALGDTQYF.